The 25 T cell receptor beta chains given below trace back to one sample, sequenced in a study of T cells in women clearing cervical HPV infection. Data came from immunoSEQ multiplex PCR; TCRdb stores just in-frame clones and leaves some out. The sample totals 25,000 to 35,000 clones. The sequenced sample was blood buffy coat. The receptors originated from a woman between 18 and 75 years old with a cervical HPV16 infection that either progressed to CIN3+ or cleared (not recorded which).

Note on this clone: The read halts 3 residues ahead of the CDR3 end, with the missing end drawn from the germline J gene. The chain has TRBV20-1 and TRBJ1-4, with D unresolved. Germline V CDR1 and CDR2: DFQATT, SNEGSKA (reference sequence). Deletions cut 3 bases from V and 5 bases from J, with 7 bases between. CDR3 length: 12 residues. CDR3 loop: CSASQRNEKLFF. Incomplete CDR3 DNA: TGCAGTGCTAGCCAGAGAAATGAAAAA.

Comment on this clone: The read terminates 3 residues before the CDR3 end, so the remaining end is supplied by the germline J gene. V gene TRBV29-1 combines with J gene TRBJ2-2, with TRBD2 matching 8 bases. The CDR3 has 14 residues. The junction had 3 bases not matched to a gene; V was cut back by 5 bases and J by 1 base. CDR1 and CDR2 from the germline V gene are SQVTM and ANQGSEA. CDR3: CSVYGRGNTGELFF. The CDR3 DNA, read in part, is TGCAGCGTTTACGGGAGGGGGAACACCGGGGAG.

As to this clone: The read finishes 3 residues shy of the CDR3 end, and the germline J gene is used to complete it. The rearrangement joins TRBV20-1 to TRBJ1-4, with TRBD1 identical over 12 bases. From germline, CDR1 is DFQATT and CDR2 SNEGSKA (reference sequence). V trimming: 6 bases; J trimming: 2 bases; junction bases outside the gene matches: 10. This CDR3 is 17 amino acids long. This CDR3 reads CSALGQGAFPTNEKLFF. The CDR3 bases that were read are TGCAGTGCGCTGGGACAGGGGGCATTTCCGACTAATGAAAAA.

About this clone: Sequencing ends 3 residues short of the CDR3 end; the germline J gene provides the rest. The J gene is TRBJ1-4, the V gene TRBV5-1; 9 nucleotides match TRBD1. This CDR3 is 15 amino acids long. Germline values: CDR1 SGHRS, CDR2 YFSETQ. Trimming took 4 bases from V and 4 from J; bases not matched to a gene: 5. CDR3 sequence: CASSPGTGNNEKLFF. The part of the CDR3 DNA that was read is TGCGCCAGCAGCCCGGGGACAGGGAATAATGAAAAA. The variable domain in full, completed from reference TRBV5-1 and TRBJ1-4, reads KAGVTQTPRYLIKTRGQQVTLSCSPISGHRSVSWYQQTPGQGLQFLFEYFSETQRNKGNFPGRFSGRQFSNSRSEMNVSTLELGDSALYLCASSPGTGNNEKLFFGSGTQLSVL.

About this clone itself: The sequence runs out 3 residues before the end of the CDR3; the remainder is reconstructed from the germline J gene. The genes are TRBV5-1 and TRBJ1-4; 9 bases match TRBD1. This CDR3 comprises 14 residues. J gave up 8 bases and V 4 bases, and 6 bases lay outside the gene matches. Germline assignment: CDR1 SGHRS and CDR2 YFSETQ. The CDR3 protein is CASSRDREDEKLFF. The DNA read from the CDR3 is TGCGCCAGCAGCCGGGACAGGGAGGACGAAAAA.

Concerning this clone: The read finishes 3 residues shy of the CDR3 end, and the germline J gene is used to complete it. The gene calls are TRBV10-3 and TRBJ2-3, with a tentative D call TRBD2 (6 bases). CDR3 length equals 14 residues. Germline lookup yields CDR1 ENHRY and CDR2 SYGVKD. V shed 3 bases and J shed 2 bases, with 9 bases lying between them. CDR3: CAISDRDSTDTQYF. CDR3 DNA, as far as it was read: TGTGCCATCAGTGACCGGGACTCCACAGATACG.

Points on this clone: A junction end diverges from the germline sequence, so it may reflect a read error. The observed sequence ends 3 residues before the CDR3 terminus, with the missing tail filled in from the germline J gene. Other nucleotide sequences from this sample produce the same CDR3. The rearrangement uses TRBV5-1 and TRBJ1-3; 7 bases match TRBD1. The CDR3 is 16 amino acids. Germline CDR1 SGHRS, CDR2 YFSETQ. This CDR3 reads CASSELDRAPGNTIYF. The CDR3 DNA, read in part, is TGCGCCAGCAGCGAACTCGACAGGGCGCCTGGAAACACA.

The covered CDR3 bases are TGCGCCAGCAGCCCAGGGACAGTCTCATATAGCAATCAGCCC. It encodes CASSPGTVSYSNQP. The whole CDR3 protein is CASSPGTVSYSNQPQHF. The genes are TRBV5-1 and TRBJ1-5; 7 positions agree with TRBD1. The CDR3 end falls 3 residues outside the read, so it is completed with the germline J gene. The V gene's germline CDR1 is SGHRS and CDR2 YFSETQ. The ends lost 4 bases at V and 0 bases at J; junction bases unmatched: 10. The CDR3 extends over 17 amino acids.

A note on this clone: With the read ending 3 residues before the CDR3 end, the germline J gene is used to fill in that end. The chain joins TRBV5-6 to TRBJ2-3; D is perhaps TRBD2 (5 bases). Germline V CDR1 and CDR2: SGHDT, YYEEEE. This CDR3 has 13 amino acids. CDR3 DNA (partial): TGTGCCAGCAGCTTGTTCGCCGGGGAGACG. Translating gives CASSLFAGET. The full CDR3 protein is CASSLFAGETQYF. The whole variable domain, remainder taken from reference TRBV5-6 and TRBJ2-3, is DAGVTQSPTHLIKTRGQQVTLRCSPKSGHDTVSWYQQALGQGPQFIFQYYEEEERQRGNFPDRFSGHQFPNYSSELNVNALLLGDSALYLCASSLFAGETQYFGPGTRLTVL.

Remarks on this clone: The CDR3 end falls 3 residues outside the read, so it is completed with the germline J gene. This chain connects TRBV11-3 to TRBJ2-5; D uncertain. Germline assignment: CDR1 SGHNT and CDR2 YENEEA. The CDR3 length is 11 residues. Trimming stripped 5 bases from V and 6 bases from J, with 7 bases between. The CDR3 region is CASSQAQTQYF. CDR3 DNA (partial): TGTGCCAGCAGCCAAGCGCAGACC.

As regards this clone: The missing CDR3 end, 3 residues past where the read stops, is filled in from the germline J gene. V and J are TRBV7-7 and TRBJ2-1; D is perhaps TRBD1 (5 bases). Germline V lookup: CDR1 SSHAT, CDR2 FNYEAQ (reference sequence). Trimming stripped 4 bases from V and 9 bases from J, with 19 bases between. CDR3 size: 15 residues. The CDR3 protein is CASSWGPEAASEQFF. CDR3 bases read: TGTGCCAGCAGCTGGGGCCCTGAGGCCGCAAGTGAG.

About this clone: The missing CDR3 end, 3 residues past where the read stops, is filled in from the germline J gene. The V call is TRBV20-1, the J call TRBJ1-6; possible D gene TRBD1, 6 bases. This CDR3 is 15 amino acids long. Trimming left V 5 bases short and J 7 bases short, with 18 bases between. Germline loops: CDR1 DFQATT, CDR2 SNEGSKA (reference sequence). CDR3 bases read: TGCAGTGCTCTCGGGGGGCGAACTCTAAATTCACCC. Its protein is CSALGGRTLNSP. The whole CDR3 protein reads CSALGGRTLNSPLHF.

On this clone: The read falls 3 residues short of the CDR3 end, and the missing part is taken from the germline J gene. The rearrangement uses TRBV5-1 and TRBJ1-4, with TRBD1 as a possible D gene (5 bases). With 0 bases removed from V and 7 bases from J, the gap between germline ends came to 10 bases. The germline CDR1 and CDR2 sequences are SGHRS and YFSETQ. The CDR3 length is 14 residues. This chain's CDR3 is CASSLGATVEKLFF. The part of the CDR3 DNA that was read is TGCGCCAGCAGCTTGGGGGCGACAGTTGAAAAA.

The DNA read from the CDR3 is TGTGCCAGCAGTGAAGCAGGGTACACTGAA. Translated: CASSEAGYTE. The complete CDR3 sequence is CASSEAGYTEAFF. J is TRBJ1-1 and V is TRBV6-1; no reliable D call. Coverage ceases 3 residues before the CDR3 finishes, and the germline J gene fills in the end. V gave up 0 bases and J gave up 3 bases, with 5 bases separating them. The CDR3 spans 13 residues. Looked up from germline, CDR1 is MNHNS and CDR2 is SASEGT.

A remark on this clone: The missing CDR3 end, 3 residues past where the read stops, is filled in from the germline J gene. This chain links TRBV6-2 or TRBV6-3 with TRBJ1-2; 8 bases fit TRBD1. Looked up from germline, CDR1 is MNHEY and CDR2 is SVGEGT. This CDR3 region has 15 residues. The CDR3 DNA, read in part, is TGTGCCAGCAGTTATTTGGGACAGGATGCCGATACC. Translated, it gives CASSYLGQDADT. The full CDR3 protein reads CASSYLGQDADTYTF.

Regarding this clone: Sequence at one end of the junction differs from germline and may be a read error. The read comes to an end 3 residues before the CDR3 does, leaving the germline J gene to fill in the end. Other nucleotide sequences from this sample produce the same CDR3. The rearrangement joins TRBV18 to TRBJ1-3; D remains unclear. This CDR3 spans 16 amino acids. From germline, CDR1 is KGHSH and CDR2 LQKENI. CDR3 amino acids: CASSPRAPDSGNTIYF. The part of the CDR3 DNA that was read is TGTGCCAGCTCACCACGGGCGCCGGACTCTGGAAACACG.

CDR3 sequence: CASSVGQGRSDTYTF. The CDR3 DNA, read in part, is TGTGCCAGCAGTGTCGGACAGGGCAGGTCAGATACC. The chain employs TRBV6-1 and TRBJ1-2, with 8 bases that match TRBD1. The read halts 3 residues ahead of the CDR3 end, with the missing end drawn from the germline J gene. CDR1 and CDR2 (germline): MNHNS, SASEGT. The CDR3 sequence is 15 residues long.

In terms of frequency, this clone is medium-sized (0.01 to 0.1%). The sequence runs out 3 residues before the end of the CDR3; the remainder is reconstructed from the germline J gene. This chain links TRBV7-3 with TRBJ2-5, with unresolved D. Trimming took 2 bases from V and 3 from J, leaving 7 bases between them. Germline V gene sequence: CDR1 SGHTA, CDR2 FQGTGA. The length of the CDR3 is 13 residues. The covered CDR3 bases are TGTGCCAGCAGCTTATTAGCAGAAGAGACC. Its translation is CASSLLAEET. Given in full, the CDR3 is CASSLLAEETQYF. Variable domain in full (rest from reference TRBV7-3 and TRBJ2-5): GAGVSQTPSNKVTEKGKYVELRCDPISGHTALYWYRQSLGQGPEFLIYFQGTGAADDSGLPNDRFFAVRPEGSVSTLKIQRTERGDSAVYLCASSLLAEETQYFGPGTRLLVL.

Note on this clone: The read gets to within 3 residues of the CDR3 end, and the germline J gene fills in the rest. V is TRBV2 and J is TRBJ1-6, with 7 bases aligning to TRBD1. The CDR3 length is 14 residues. Germline V gene data show CDR1 as SNHLY and CDR2 as FYNNEI. V was clipped by 3 bases and J by 10 bases; unmatched bases: 6. CDR3 DNA, as far as it was read: TGTGCCAGCAGTGATAACAGGGGAGGGTCACCC. Residues: CASSDNRGGSP. The whole CDR3 region reads CASSDNRGGSPLHF.

Note on this clone: The sequence runs out 3 residues before the end of the CDR3; the remainder is reconstructed from the germline J gene. This chain uses TRBV19 with TRBJ2-2, with 8 bases identical to TRBD2. V lost 9 bases and J lost 2; bases outside the gene matches: 8. Germline values: CDR1 LNHDA, CDR2 SQIVND (reference sequence). The CDR3 sequence is 15 residues long. The CDR3 DNA, read in part, is TGTGCCAGCAAGCGGGAGTCAGGAAACACCGGGGAG. As protein: CASKRESGNTGE. The whole CDR3 reads CASKRESGNTGELFF.

Incomplete CDR3 DNA: TGTGCCAGCAGCCCCGAGCCAGGGGGCCCCTACGAC. Translated, it gives CASSPEPGGPYD. The whole CDR3 sequence is CASSPEPGGPYDYTF. This chain links TRBV7-2 with TRBJ1-2, with 8 bases aligning to TRBD1. The sequence runs out 3 residues before the end of the CDR3; the remainder is reconstructed from the germline J gene. This CDR3 has 15 amino acids. The germline V gene has CDR1 SGHTA and CDR2 FQGNSA.

On this clone: The read ends 3 residues before the CDR3 terminus; that terminus is restored from the germline J gene. This chain uses TRBV20-1 with TRBJ1-5; D may be TRBD1 (5 bases). The CDR3 covers 14 residues. The germline V gene has CDR1 DFQATT and CDR2 SNEGSKA (reference sequence). Trimming took 3 bases from V and 0 from J, leaving 9 bases between them. CDR3 bases read: TGCAGTGCTAGTCAGACAGATAGCAATCAGCCC. This sequence encodes CSASQTDSNQP. The whole CDR3 sequence is CSASQTDSNQPQHF.

Regarding this clone: The observed sequence ends 3 residues before the CDR3 terminus, with the missing tail filled in from the germline J gene. The chain joins TRBV7-9 to TRBJ1-2, with 7 bases fitting TRBD1. The germline V gene encodes CDR1 SEHNR and CDR2 FQNEAQ (reference sequence). This CDR3 has 14 residues. The CDR3 sequence is CASSRQGHQETYTF. The part of the CDR3 DNA that was read is TGTGCCAGCAGCCGACAGGGCCACCAAGAGACC.

Concerning this clone: The observed sequence ends 3 residues before the CDR3 terminus, with the missing tail filled in from the germline J gene. The chain employs TRBV6-2 or TRBV6-3 and TRBJ2-5, with D unclear. Trimming pared 8 bases from V and 5 bases from J, leaving 15 bases between. The CDR3 totals 13 residues. The germline V gene encodes CDR1 MNHEY and CDR2 SVGEGT. CDR3 DNA, as far as it was read: TGTGCCAGCCGGCGGCTGGCCGGGGAGACC. As protein: CASRRLAGET. The CDR3 as a whole reads CASRRLAGETQYF.

Notes on this clone: The sequence runs out 3 residues before the end of the CDR3; the remainder is reconstructed from the germline J gene. The rearrangement uses TRBV6-4 and TRBJ1-1; 8 nucleotides match TRBD1. The CDR3 is made up of 13 amino acids. Germline V CDR1 and CDR2: MRHNA, SNTAGT. Trimming at V came to 4 bases and at J to 5 bases, leaving 3 bases not matched to a gene. The CDR3: CASSVGTGTEAFF. The CDR3 bases that were read are TGTGCCAGCAGTGTAGGGACAGGTACTGAA.